This TCR beta chain was identified in a study of T cell responses to AZD1222 COVID-19 vaccine. Study-level information: Investigators merged groups given second doses at roughly 4 or roughly 12 weeks.

This clone was found once. Antigen: not known. Study-level results: Mapped onto spike, vaccine-associated CD4 TCRs spanned it and were dominant at 160-218 and 743-854. Just 5 to 7 AZD1222 recipients were seropositive at baseline. Repertoire samples came only from after the peak T cell response.

The assay was immunoSEQ multiplex PCR, and TCRdb's table has in-frame clones only and misses some. In the table there are some 110,000 clones, 85% to 90% of which are singletons. Germline lookup yields CDR1 LGHDT and CDR2 YNNKEL (reference sequence). The CDR3 runs to 12 residues. The germline V and J ends were trimmed by 2 bases and 8 bases, with 6 bases remaining between them. This clonotype was sampled from an adult in good health. Sample: peripheral blood, taken on day 0 of AZD1222 vaccination. The rearrangement joins TRBV3-1 (or the pseudogene TRBV3-2) to TRBJ2-2; D gene uncertain. The CDR3 protein is CASSQPGGELFF. The DNA of the CDR3 is TGTGCCAGCAGCCAACCCGGGGGGGAGCTGTTTTTT.